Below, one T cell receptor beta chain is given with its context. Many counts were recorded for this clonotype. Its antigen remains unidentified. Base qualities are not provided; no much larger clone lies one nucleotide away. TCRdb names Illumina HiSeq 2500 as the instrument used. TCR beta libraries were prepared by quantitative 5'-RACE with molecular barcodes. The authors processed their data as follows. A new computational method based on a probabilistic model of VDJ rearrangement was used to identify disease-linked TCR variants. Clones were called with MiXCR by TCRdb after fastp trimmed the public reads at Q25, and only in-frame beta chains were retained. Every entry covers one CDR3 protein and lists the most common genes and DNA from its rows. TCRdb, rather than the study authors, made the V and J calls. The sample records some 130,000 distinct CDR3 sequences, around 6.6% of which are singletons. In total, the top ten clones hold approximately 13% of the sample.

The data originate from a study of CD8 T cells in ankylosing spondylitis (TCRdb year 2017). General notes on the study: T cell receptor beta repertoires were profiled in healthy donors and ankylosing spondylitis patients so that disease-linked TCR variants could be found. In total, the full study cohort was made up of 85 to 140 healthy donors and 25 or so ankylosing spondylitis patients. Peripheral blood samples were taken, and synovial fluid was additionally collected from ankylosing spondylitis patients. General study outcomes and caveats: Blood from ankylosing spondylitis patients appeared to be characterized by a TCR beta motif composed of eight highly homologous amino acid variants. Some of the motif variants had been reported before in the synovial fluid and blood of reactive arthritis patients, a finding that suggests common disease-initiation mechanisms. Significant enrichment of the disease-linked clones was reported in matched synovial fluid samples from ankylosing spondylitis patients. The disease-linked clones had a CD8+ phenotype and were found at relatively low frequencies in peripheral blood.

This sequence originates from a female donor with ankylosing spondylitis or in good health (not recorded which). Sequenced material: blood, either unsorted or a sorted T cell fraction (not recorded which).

Read as DNA, the sequence is TGCAGTGCTAGACCCGGGGTGATTTCCCTGTCCTCCTACGAGCAGTACTTC. This is translated as CSARPGVISLSSYEQYF. The sequence links TRBV20-1 to TRBJ2-7, with a weak D call of TRBD2 (5 bases match). CDR1 and CDR2, per the germline V gene (reference sequence), are DFQATT and SNEGSKA. V sheds 2 bases and J sheds 0 bases, leaving 20 bases between their ends. Counted from cysteine to phenylalanine, this CDR3 has 17 amino acids. Only the CDR3 part of the read is kept: 51 bases, read in frame from the first base.